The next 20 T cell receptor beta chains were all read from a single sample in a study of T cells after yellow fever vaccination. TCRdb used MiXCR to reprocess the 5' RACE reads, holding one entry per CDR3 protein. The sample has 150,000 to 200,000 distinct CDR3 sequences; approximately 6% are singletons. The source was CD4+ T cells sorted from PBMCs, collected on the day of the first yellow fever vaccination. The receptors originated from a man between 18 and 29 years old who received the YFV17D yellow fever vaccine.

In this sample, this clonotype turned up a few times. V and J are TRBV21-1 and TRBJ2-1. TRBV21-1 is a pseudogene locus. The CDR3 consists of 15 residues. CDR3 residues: CASSKPDFNPNEQFF. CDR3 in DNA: TGTGCCAGCAGCAAACCGGACTTCAACCCCAATGAGCAGTTCTTC.

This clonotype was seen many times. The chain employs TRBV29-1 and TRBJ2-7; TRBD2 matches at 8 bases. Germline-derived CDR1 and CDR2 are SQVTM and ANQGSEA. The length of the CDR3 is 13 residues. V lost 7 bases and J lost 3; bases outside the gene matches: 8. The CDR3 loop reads CSAASGGSYEQYF. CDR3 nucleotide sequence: TGCAGCGCCGCGTCGGGAGGGAGCTACGAGCAGTACTTC.

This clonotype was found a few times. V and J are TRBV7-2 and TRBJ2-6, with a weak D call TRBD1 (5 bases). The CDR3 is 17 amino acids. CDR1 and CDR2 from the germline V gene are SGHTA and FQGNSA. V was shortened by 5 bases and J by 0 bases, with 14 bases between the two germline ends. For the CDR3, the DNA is TGTGCCAGCAGCGAACAGGCTCCTCTCTCTGGGGCCAACGTCCTGACTTTC. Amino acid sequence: CASSEQAPLSGANVLTF.

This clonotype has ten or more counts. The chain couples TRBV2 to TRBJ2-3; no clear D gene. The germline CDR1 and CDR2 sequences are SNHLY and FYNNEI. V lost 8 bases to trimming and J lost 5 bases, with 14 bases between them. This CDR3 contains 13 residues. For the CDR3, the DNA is TGTGCCAGCGGGTGGCTGTTGGGAGATACGCAGTATTTT. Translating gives CASGWLLGDTQYF.

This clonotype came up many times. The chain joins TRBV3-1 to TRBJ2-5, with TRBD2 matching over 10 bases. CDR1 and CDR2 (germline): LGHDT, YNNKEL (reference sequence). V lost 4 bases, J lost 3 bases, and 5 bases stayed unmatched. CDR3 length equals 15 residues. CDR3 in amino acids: CASSLLAGGEETQYF. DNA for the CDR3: TGTGCCAGCAGCCTATTAGCGGGGGGCGAAGAGACCCAGTACTTC.

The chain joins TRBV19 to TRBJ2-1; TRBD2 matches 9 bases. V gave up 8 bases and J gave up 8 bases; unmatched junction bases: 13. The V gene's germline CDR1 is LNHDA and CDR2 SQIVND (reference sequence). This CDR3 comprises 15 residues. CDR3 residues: CASLYSGGVGHEQFF. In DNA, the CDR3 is TGTGCCAGTCTGTATAGCGGGGGCGTGGGCCATGAGCAGTTCTTC.

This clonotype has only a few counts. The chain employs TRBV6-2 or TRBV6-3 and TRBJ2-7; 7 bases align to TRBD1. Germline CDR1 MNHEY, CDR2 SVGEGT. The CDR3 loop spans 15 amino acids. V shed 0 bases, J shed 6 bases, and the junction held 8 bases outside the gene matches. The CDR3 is CASSYSTGAPSEQYV. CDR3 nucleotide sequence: TGTGCCAGCAGTTACTCCACAGGGGCCCCCTCCGAGCAGTACGTC.

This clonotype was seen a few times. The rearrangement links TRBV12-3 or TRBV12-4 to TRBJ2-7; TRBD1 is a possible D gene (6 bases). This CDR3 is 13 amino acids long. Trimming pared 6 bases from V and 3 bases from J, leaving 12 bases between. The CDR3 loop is CASSLGTYYEQYV. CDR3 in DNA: TGTGCCAGCAGCCTTGGGACATACTACGAGCAGTACGTC.

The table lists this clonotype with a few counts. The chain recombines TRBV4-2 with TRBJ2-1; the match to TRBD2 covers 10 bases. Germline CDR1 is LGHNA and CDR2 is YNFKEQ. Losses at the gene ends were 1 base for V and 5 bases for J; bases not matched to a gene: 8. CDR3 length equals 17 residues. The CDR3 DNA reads TGTGCCAGCAGCCAAGCCACGCTACTAGCGGGACACAATGAGCAGTTCTTC. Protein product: CASSQATLLAGHNEQFF.

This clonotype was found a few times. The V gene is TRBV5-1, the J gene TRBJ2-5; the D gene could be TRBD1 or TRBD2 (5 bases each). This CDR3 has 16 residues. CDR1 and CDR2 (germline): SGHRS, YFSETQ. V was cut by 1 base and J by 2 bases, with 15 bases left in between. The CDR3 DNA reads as TGCGCCAGCAGCTTGTCGGGGCGTACGGGACAAGAGACCCAGTACTTC. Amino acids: CASSLSGRTGQETQYF. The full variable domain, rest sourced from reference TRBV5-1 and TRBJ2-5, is KAGVTQTPRYLIKTRGQQVTLSCSPISGHRSVSWYQQTPGQGLQFLFEYFSETQRNKGNFPGRFSGRQFSNSRSEMNVSTLELGDSALYLCASSLSGRTGQETQYFGPGTRLLVL.

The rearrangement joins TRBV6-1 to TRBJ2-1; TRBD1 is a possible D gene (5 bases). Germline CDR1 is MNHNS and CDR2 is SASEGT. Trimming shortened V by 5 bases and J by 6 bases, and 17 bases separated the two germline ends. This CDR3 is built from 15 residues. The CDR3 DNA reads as TGTGCCAGCAGTCCCACCCCGACAGTAGGCAATGAGCAGTTCTTC. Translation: CASSPTPTVGNEQFF.

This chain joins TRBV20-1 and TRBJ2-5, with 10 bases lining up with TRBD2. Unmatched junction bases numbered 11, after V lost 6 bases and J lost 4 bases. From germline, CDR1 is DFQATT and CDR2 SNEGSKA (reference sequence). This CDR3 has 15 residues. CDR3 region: CSAEGAASGGETQYF. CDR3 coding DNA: TGCAGTGCAGAGGGGGCAGCTAGCGGGGGAGAGACCCAGTACTTC.

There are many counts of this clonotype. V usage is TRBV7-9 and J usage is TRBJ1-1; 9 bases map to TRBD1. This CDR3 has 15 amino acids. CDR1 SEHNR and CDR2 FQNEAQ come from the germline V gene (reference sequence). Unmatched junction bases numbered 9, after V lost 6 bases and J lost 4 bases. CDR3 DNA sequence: TGTGCCAGCAGTTGGGGACAGGGAGGTAGCACTGAAGCTTTCTTT. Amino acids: CASSWGQGGSTEAFF.

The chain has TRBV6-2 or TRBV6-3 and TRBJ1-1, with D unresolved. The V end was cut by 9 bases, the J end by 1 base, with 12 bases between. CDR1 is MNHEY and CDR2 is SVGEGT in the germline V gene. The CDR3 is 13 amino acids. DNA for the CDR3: TGTGCCAGTACCTCCTTGGAGAACACTGAAGCTTTCTTT. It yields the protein CASTSLENTEAFF.

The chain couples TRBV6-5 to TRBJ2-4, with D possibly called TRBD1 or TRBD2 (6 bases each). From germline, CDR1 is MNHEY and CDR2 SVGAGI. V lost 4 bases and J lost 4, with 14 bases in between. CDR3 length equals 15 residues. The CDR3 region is CASSSGGGLKNIQYF. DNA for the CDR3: TGTGCCAGCAGTTCCGGAGGGGGGTTAAAAAACATTCAGTACTTC.

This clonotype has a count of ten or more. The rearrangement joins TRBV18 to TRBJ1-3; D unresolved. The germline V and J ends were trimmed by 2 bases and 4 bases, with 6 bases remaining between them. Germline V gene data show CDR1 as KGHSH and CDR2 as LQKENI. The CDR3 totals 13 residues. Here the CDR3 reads CASSPGEGNTIYF. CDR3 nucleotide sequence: TGTGCCAGCTCACCAGGGGAAGGAAACACCATATATTTT.

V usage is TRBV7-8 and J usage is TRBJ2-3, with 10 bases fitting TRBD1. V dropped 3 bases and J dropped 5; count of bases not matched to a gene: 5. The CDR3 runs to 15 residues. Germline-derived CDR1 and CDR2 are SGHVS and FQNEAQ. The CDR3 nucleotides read TGTGCCAGCAGCTTCCGGGACAGGGGTAGAGATACGCAGTATTTT. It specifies CASSFRDRGRDTQYF.

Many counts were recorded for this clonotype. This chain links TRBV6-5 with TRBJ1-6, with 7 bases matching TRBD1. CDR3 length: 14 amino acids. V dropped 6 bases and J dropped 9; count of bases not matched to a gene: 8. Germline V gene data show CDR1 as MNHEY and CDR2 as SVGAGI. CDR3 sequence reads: CASSRDSLSSPLHF. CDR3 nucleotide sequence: TGTGCCAGCAGCCGGGACAGCCTAAGTTCACCCCTCCACTTT.

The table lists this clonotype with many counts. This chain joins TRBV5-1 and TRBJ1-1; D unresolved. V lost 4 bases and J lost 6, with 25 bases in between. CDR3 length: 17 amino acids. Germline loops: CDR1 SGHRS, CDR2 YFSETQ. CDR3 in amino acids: CASSTRGQVFGISEAFF. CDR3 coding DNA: TGCGCCAGCAGCACCCGCGGCCAGGTTTTCGGGATTTCTGAAGCTTTCTTT.

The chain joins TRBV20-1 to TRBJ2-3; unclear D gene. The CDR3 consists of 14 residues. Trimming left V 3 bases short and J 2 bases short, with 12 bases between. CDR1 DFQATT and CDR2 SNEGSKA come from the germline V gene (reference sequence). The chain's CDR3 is CSARDQGPTDTQYF. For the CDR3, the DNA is TGCAGTGCTAGGGACCAAGGCCCCACAGATACGCAGTATTTT.